What follows are 4 T cell receptor beta chains derived from one specimen sequenced in a study of cytomegalovirus exposure and HLA in healthy donors. PCR primers comprised 60 Vbeta and 13 Jbeta primers. Sequencing used immunoSEQ multiplex PCR; TCRdb keeps in-frame clones, though not all of them. The profile shows about 140,000 clones, approximately 80% of them singletons. Material: PBMCs. The source of these receptors is a man under 40 in good health and CMV-seronegative.

The chain combines TRBV7-2 with TRBJ1-5; D may be TRBD1 (6 bases). Trimming cost V 4 bases and J 4 bases, with 14 bases left between them. Germline CDR1 SGHTA, CDR2 FQGNSA. This CDR3 has 15 amino acids. CDR3 sequence: CASSWTTGPNQPQHF. DNA of the CDR3: TGTGCCAGCAGCTGGACGACAGGTCCAAATCAGCCCCAGCATTTT.

The chain combines TRBV5-1 with TRBJ2-5, with TRBD1 as a possible D gene (6 bases). The J call may be wrong; the DNA end is better matched by TRBJ2-7. Germline values: CDR1 SGHRS, CDR2 YFSETQ. CDR3 size: 12 residues. The CDR3, as DNA: TGCGCCAGCAGCCCGGACAGCTACGAGCAGTACTTC. Its protein is CASSPDSYEQYF.

This clone was detected once. Here the CDR3 reads CASSYSGVYEQYF. The DNA of the CDR3 is TGTGCCAGCAGTTACAGCGGGGTCTACGAGCAGTACTTC. V gene TRBV6-5 combines with J gene TRBJ2-7, with 7 nucleotides matching TRBD2. The CDR3 is 13 amino acids. Germline CDR1 and CDR2: MNHEY and SVGAGI. The J segment lost 3 bases and the V segment lost 2 bases, leaving 1 base of the junction unmatched.

V usage is TRBV6-1 and J usage is TRBJ2-1, with 7 bases matching TRBD2. Looked up from germline, CDR1 is MNHNS and CDR2 is SASEGT. The CDR3 has 15 amino acids. The V and J ends lost 5 bases and 1 base, in that order; junction bases with no gene match: 5. CDR3 protein: CASSPAGPSYNEQFF. CDR3 sequence (DNA): TGTGCCAGCAGTCCAGCGGGACCGTCCTACAATGAGCAGTTCTTC.